These 8 T cell receptor beta chains share one sample of origin, sequenced in a study of control samples from healthy donors and cancer patients (dated by TCRdb to about 2020). Preparation of the library involved the immunoSEQ multiplex PCR assay. TCRdb obtained this table from immuneACCESS and retained in-frame rearrangements with V and J assigned. These tables miss some clones; where compared with another copy, unresolved V genes account for less than half of the shortfall, and the remainder is unexplained. The sample has about 100,000 clones on record, about 90% of them singletons. In total, the top ten clones hold over 15% of the sample. Material for sequencing was blood. These receptors all come from a woman between 50 and 59 years old in good health.

This clone was detected a few times. The V call is TRBV29-1, the J call TRBJ1-2; D may be TRBD1 (5 bases). Per germline, CDR1 SQVTM and CDR2 ANQGSEA. CDR3 size: 13 residues. Trimming pared 5 bases from V and 4 bases from J, leaving 14 bases between. This CDR3 reads CSVLTEVTYGYTF. The CDR3 coding sequence is TGCAGCGTTTTGACAGAAGTCACCTATGGCTACACCTTC.

This clone was counted a single time. This rearrangement joins TRBV5-6 to TRBJ1-1; tentatively, D is TRBD1 (5 bases). V was trimmed by 5 bases and J by 6 bases, leaving 23 bases between them. This CDR3 region has 16 residues. CDR1 and CDR2 (germline): SGHDT, YYEEEE. CDR3 loop: CASSSPKKGKNAEAFF. CDR3 nucleotide sequence: TGTGCCAGCAGTAGTCCAAAGAAGGGGAAAAACGCTGAAGCTTTCTTT.

This clone has more than one count but fewer than ten. This chain uses TRBV29-1 with TRBJ1-5, with a possible D match to TRBD1 (5 bases). Germline V CDR1 and CDR2: SQVTM, ANQGSEA. The CDR3 is 14 amino acids. The ends were cut back, 7 bases at V and 4 bases at J, with 17 bases in the middle. Here the CDR3 DNA reads TGCAGCGCCGCCATCCCGGGGGGGAATCAGCCCCAGCATTTT. Amino acids: CSAAIPGGNQPQHF. Combining the CDR3 with reference TRBV29-1 and TRBJ1-5 gives the whole variable domain SAVISQKPSRDICQRGTSLTIQCQVDSQVTMMFWYRQQPGQSLTLIATANQGSEATYESGFVIDKFPISRPNLTFSTLTVSNMSPEDSSIYLCSAAIPGGNQPQHFGDGTRLSIL.

The V call is TRBV5-1, the J call TRBJ2-3; D not resolved. V was clipped by 1 base and J by 3 bases, with 3 bases between them. From germline, CDR1 is SGHRS and CDR2 YFSETQ. The CDR3 runs to 12 residues. CDR3 DNA sequence: TGCGCCAGCAGCTTGAGTACAGATACGCAGTATTTT. This translates into CASSLSTDTQYF.

This clone has a single count. This chain uses TRBV30 with TRBJ2-5; a possible D gene is TRBD1 (6 bases). CDR1 and CDR2 (germline): GTSNPN, SVGIG (reference sequence). The CDR3 is 14 residues long. V was cut by 3 bases and J by 4 bases, with 15 bases left in between. The DNA of the CDR3 is TGTGCCTGGAGCCTCGGTACCAGGGGAGAGACCCAGTACTTC. It specifies CAWSLGTRGETQYF. The full variable domain, its missing parts supplied by reference TRBV30 and TRBJ2-5, is SQTIHQWPATLVQPVGSPLSLECTVEGTSNPNLYWYRQAAGRGLQLLFYSVGIGQISSEVPQNLSASRPQDRQFILSSKKLLLSDSGFYLCAWSLGTRGETQYFGPGTRLLVL.

The rearrangement joins TRBV10-3 to TRBJ1-1; D not certain. CDR1 ENHRY and CDR2 SYGVKD come from the germline V gene. V lost 3 bases and J 5 bases, leaving 7 bases between the germline ends. The CDR3 has 12 amino acids. The CDR3 coding sequence is TGTGCCATCAGTGACCGGGCGACTGAAGCTTTCTTT. This codes for CAISDRATEAFF.

The chain is built from TRBV3-1 (or the pseudogene TRBV3-2) and TRBJ1-2; the D gene is possibly TRBD1 (6 bases). Trimming removed 4 bases from V and 3 bases from J, with 15 bases in between. CDR3 length: 15 amino acids. The germline CDR1 and CDR2 sequences are LGHDT and YNNKEL (reference sequence). CDR3 DNA sequence: TGTGCCAGCAGCCTTCGACGGTCAGGGGACTATGGCTACACCTTC. Translation: CASSLRRSGDYGYTF.

The V call is TRBV9, the J call TRBJ2-2; D unresolved. Trimming left V 0 bases short and J 7 bases short, with 10 bases between. This CDR3 region has 14 residues. Germline loops: CDR1 SGDLS, CDR2 YYNGEE. Here the CDR3 reads CASSVGGESGELFF. The DNA for the CDR3 is TGTGCCAGCAGCGTAGGTGGCGAAAGCGGGGAGCTGTTTTTT.